This entry is about one T cell receptor beta chain. As yet, its antigen is unknown. This specimen belongs to a study of T cells in narcolepsy. General study findings and limits: Healthy controls reportedly lacked the autoreactive clonotypes serially found in patients' blood.

Only in-frame clones appear in the TCRdb table, and some are missing; sequencing was by immunoSEQ multiplex PCR. This sample has about 33,000 clones, with approximately 80% found just once. The germline V gene encodes CDR1 SGHNT and CDR2 YENEEA. After removal of 5 bases from V and 9 bases from J, the junction contained 11 bases not matched to a gene. The CDR3 runs to 15 residues. Sequenced input: CD45RA- memory CD4+ T cells from PBMCs. The gene calls are TRBV11-3 and TRBJ2-1; 9 bases map to TRBD1. The receptor's source is a human donor with narcolepsy. CDR3 bases: TGTGCCAGCAGCGCGTTCGGACAGGGGATTGGTGAGCAGTTCTTC. Its protein product is CASSAFGQGIGEQFF.